A selection of T cell receptor beta chains follows, all from one sample in a study of blood T cells in healthy people across ages. TCRdb recomputed calls from the 5' RACE reads with MiXCR, one row per CDR3 protein. The table records 1.5 million to 2 million distinct CDR3 sequences, about 32% of them present only once. Sequencing was done on a sample of blood. The source of these receptors is a woman aged 25 to 39 in good health. The CDR3 runs from the conserved cysteine through the conserved F or W. A D gene is named only where the DNA matches it firmly. The size of a clone is reported for some rows only, either as once, few or many, or as a class for expanded clones.

>TRBD1|TRBV7-3|TRBJ1-1|.
TGTGCCAGCAGCGTGACAGGGGGAGAAGGTACTGAAGCTTTCTTT
CASSVTGGEGTEAFF
>.|TRBV15|TRBJ2-7|once
TGTGCCGCCAGCAAGGCAGGACCCTACGAGCAGTACTTC
CAASKAGPYEQYF
>.|TRBV5-1|TRBJ2-7|.
TGCGCCAGCAGCTTGGCGGTACAGGGAACCTACGAGCAGTACTTC
CASSLAVQGTYEQYF
>.|TRBV7-9|TRBJ2-7|few
TGTGTTTTGGACAGTTCCTACGAGCAGTACTTC
CVLDSSYEQYF
>.|TRBV20-1|TRBJ2-2|.
TGCAGTGCTTCCCGCCCGACTAACGGGGAGCTGTTTTTT
CSASRPTNGELFF
>TRBD1|TRBV2|TRBJ2-7|.
TGTGCCAGCAGTGAAGGCCCCCGGACAGGCTACTACGAGCAGTACTTC
CASSEGPRTGYYEQYF
>TRBD2|TRBV9|TRBJ2-3|few
TGTGCCAGCAGCCGGTGGGAGGGCCTTACGACAGATACGCAGTATTTT
CASSRWEGLTTDTQYF
>.|TRBV14|TRBJ2-1|.
TGTGCCAGCAGCCGCAGATTAAGGTCCTACAATGAGCAGTTCTTC
CASSRRLRSYNEQFF
>TRBD1|TRBV5-1|TRBJ1-5|.
TGCGCCAGCAGTTGGGACAGCAATCAGCCCCCGCATTTT
CASSWDSNQPPHF
>.|TRBV20-1|TRBJ2-1|.
TGCAGTGCTAGGTGGCAGGGGAGCAATGAGCAGTTCTTC
CSARWQGSNEQFF
>TRBD2|TRBV15|TRBJ2-3|.
TGTGCCACCAGCAGAGGCCTAGCGGGGGGACGAGAAACAGATACGCAGTATTTT
CATSRGLAGGRETDTQYF
>TRBD1|TRBV7-8|TRBJ2-3|.
TGTGCCAGCAGCCCCTGGGGGACAGGAATCACAGATACGCAGTATTTT
CASSPWGTGITDTQYF
>.|TRBV7-9|TRBJ2-1|.
TGTGCCAGCAACCCCCCATGGAGGAGTGGGTTGAATGAGCAGTTCTTC
CASNPPWRSGLNEQFF
>.|TRBV29-1|TRBJ1-1|.
TGCAGCGTTGAACCGGGACCCAACACTGAAGCTTTCTTT
CSVEPGPNTEAFF
>TRBD2|TRBV20-1|TRBJ2-3|.
TGCAGTGCTAATCGCCTAGCGGGAGGGCCTTATGCAGATACGCAGTATTTT
CSANRLAGGPYADTQYF
>.|TRBV12-3/TRBV12-4|TRBJ2-3|few
TGTGCCAGCAGCCTGAGGATGAGCACAGATACGCAGTATTTT
CASSLRMSTDTQYF
>.|TRBV6-1|TRBJ2-3|few
TGTGCCAGCAGTGAACCTGGACATCGAGGGGGTACGCAGTATTTT
CASSEPGHRGGTQYF
>.|TRBV28|TRBJ2-7|many
TGTGCCAGCAGTATAACTAGCTCACTCCGTTACGAGCAGTACTTC
CASSITSSLRYEQYF
>.|TRBV7-9|TRBJ1-5|many
TGTGCCAGCAGCTCTTCGACCGAGTATCAGCCCCAGCATTTT
CASSSSTEYQPQHF
>.|TRBV28|TRBJ2-7|.
TGTGCCAGCAGTCCTCACCTTGCTACCTACGAGCAGTACTTC
CASSPHLATYEQYF
>TRBD1|TRBV29-1|TRBJ2-6|many
TGCAGCGTGGCAGGGGGCGCTGGGATAGGGGCCAACGTCCTGACTTTC
CSVAGGAGIGANVLTF
>TRBD1|TRBV20-1|TRBJ2-1|once
TGCAGTGCTACCCCGGGACAGGGGATCGATGAGCAGTTCTTC
CSATPGQGIDEQFF
>TRBD1|TRBV20-1|TRBJ1-2|few
TGCAGTGCTCTCCGGGACAGGGTTCATGGCTACACCTTC
CSALRDRVHGYTF
>.|TRBV6-5|TRBJ2-7|few
TGTGCCAGCATCGCGCGGGGAACCTCCTACGAGCAGTACTTC
CASIARGTSYEQYF
>TRBD2|TRBV6-4|TRBJ2-5|few
TGTGCCAGCAGTGACTCCGTGGCGGGGGGCCTCAACCAGTACTTC
CASSDSVAGGLNQYF
>TRBD1|TRBV12-3/TRBV12-4|TRBJ1-2|few
TGTGCCAGCAGTTTAGGGGGACAGAGCCGCTACACCTTC
CASSLGGQSRYTF
>.|TRBV7-6|TRBJ2-5|few
TGTGCCAGCAGCCTAGAGGCGGGCCCTGAGACCCAGTACTTC
CASSLEAGPETQYF
>.|TRBV28|TRBJ1-6|.
TGTGCCAGCAGTTTACAGGCCTCCTATAATTCACCCCTCCACTTT
CASSLQASYNSPLHF
>.|TRBV20-1|TRBJ1-2|few
TGCAGTGCTAGTCGCTCCTGGGACTATGGCTACACCTTC
CSASRSWDYGYTF
>.|TRBV7-3|TRBJ2-7|few
TGTGCCAGCGGGCCGGATAGCCCGGGCGAGCAGTACTTC
CASGPDSPGEQYF
>.|TRBV28|TRBJ1-2|.
TGTGCCAGCAGTTTATCTCACAGGAGCTATGGCTACACCTTC
CASSLSHRSYGYTF
>TRBD1|TRBV2|TRBJ1-2|.
TGTGCCAGCAGTGAAGGTCGACAGGGTGGCTACACCTTC
CASSEGRQGGYTF